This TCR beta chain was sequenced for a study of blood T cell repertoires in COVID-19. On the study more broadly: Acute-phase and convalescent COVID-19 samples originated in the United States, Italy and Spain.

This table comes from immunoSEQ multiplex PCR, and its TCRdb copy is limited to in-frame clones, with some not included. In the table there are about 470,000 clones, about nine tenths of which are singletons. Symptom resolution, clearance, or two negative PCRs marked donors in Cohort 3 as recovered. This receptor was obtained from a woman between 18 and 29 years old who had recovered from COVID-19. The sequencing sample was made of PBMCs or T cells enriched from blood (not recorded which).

CDR3 in DNA: TGCAGCGTTGAAAAGGCGGGACAGGGCGTGGATGAGGGTGGCTACACCTTC. It encodes CSVEKAGQGVDEGGYTF. This sequence joins TRBV29-1 and TRBJ1-2; 9 bases line up with TRBD1. Germline V CDR1 and CDR2: SQVTM, ANQGSEA. The CDR3 loop spans 17 amino acids. V shed 2 bases, J shed 7 bases, and the junction held 17 bases outside the gene matches.